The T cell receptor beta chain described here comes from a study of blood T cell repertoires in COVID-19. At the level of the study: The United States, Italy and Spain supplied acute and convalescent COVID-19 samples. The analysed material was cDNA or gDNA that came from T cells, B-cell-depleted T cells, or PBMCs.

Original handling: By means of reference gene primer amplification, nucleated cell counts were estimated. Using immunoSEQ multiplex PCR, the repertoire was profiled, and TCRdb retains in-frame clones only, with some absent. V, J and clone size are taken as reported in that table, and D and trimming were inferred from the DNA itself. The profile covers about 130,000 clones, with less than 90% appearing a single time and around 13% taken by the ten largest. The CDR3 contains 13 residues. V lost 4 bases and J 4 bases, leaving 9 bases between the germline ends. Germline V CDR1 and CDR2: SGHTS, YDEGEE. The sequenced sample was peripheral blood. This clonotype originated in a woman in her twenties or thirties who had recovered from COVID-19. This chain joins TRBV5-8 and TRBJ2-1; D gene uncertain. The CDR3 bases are TGTGCCAGCAGCCGGGTGAGGTACAATGAGCAGTTCTTC. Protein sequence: CASSRVRYNEQFF.